This T cell receptor (beta chain) was recorded in a study of cytomegalovirus exposure and HLA in healthy donors. 13 Jbeta primers and 60 Vbeta primers were used for the PCR. Produced via immunoSEQ multiplex PCR; TCRdb's table is partial and in-frame only. The sample lists roughly 150,000 clones, 76% seen once, with 2.5% to 4% in the top ten. V shed 5 bases, J shed 2 bases, and the junction held 9 bases outside the gene matches. This CDR3 has 16 residues. Per germline, CDR1 LGHNA and CDR2 YNFKEQ. This clonotype was obtained from a man aged 35 to 55 in good health and CMV-seronegative. The gene calls are TRBV4-2 and TRBJ2-3; 8 bases are a match to TRBD2. The sequencing sample was made of PBMCs. CDR3 protein: CASSTHLREDTDTQYF. The CDR3 DNA sequence: TGTGCCAGCAGCACCCACCTGCGGGAGGACACAGATACGCAGTATTTT.